This TCR beta chain was sequenced for a study of shared clonotypes between healthy human individuals. The study's findings and limits: Non-shared clonotypes showed lower generation probabilities than clonotypes common to all four donors.

Measured with immunoSEQ multiplex PCR; TCRdb has only the in-frame clones, and not every one. Among approximately 2,300,000 clones, 92% were seen once, and the ten largest hold 0.37%. To note about this clone: Its antigen is still unknown.

The TCR was taken from a young man in good health. Some clones in this sample may be carry-over from other donors' samples. What was sequenced was naive CD4+ T cells from PBMCs. Subset noted: CD45RA+ positively selected.

CDR3 loop: CASSYSFLGGEETQYF. CDR3 DNA sequence: TGTGCCAGCAGTTACTCGTTCTTGGGGGGAGAAGAGACCCAGTACTTC. The rearrangement links TRBV6-5 to TRBJ2-5; a weak D match, TRBD2 (6 bases). V was cut by 0 bases and J by 3 bases, with 14 bases left in between. Germline V lookup: CDR1 MNHEY, CDR2 SVGAGI. The CDR3 is made up of 16 amino acids.